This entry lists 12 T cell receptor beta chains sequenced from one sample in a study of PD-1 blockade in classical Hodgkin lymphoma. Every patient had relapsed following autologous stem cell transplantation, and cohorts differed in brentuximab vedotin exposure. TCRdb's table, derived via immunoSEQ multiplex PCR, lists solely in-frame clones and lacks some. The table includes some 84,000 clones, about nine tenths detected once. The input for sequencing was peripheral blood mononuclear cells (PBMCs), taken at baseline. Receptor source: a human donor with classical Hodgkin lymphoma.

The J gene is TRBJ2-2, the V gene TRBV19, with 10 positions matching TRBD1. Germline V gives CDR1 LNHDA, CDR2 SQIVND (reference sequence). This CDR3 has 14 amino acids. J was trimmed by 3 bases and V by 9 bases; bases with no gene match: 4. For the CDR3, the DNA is TGTGCCAGCTGGGGACAGGGGTACACCGGGGAGCTGTTTTTT. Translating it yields CASWGQGYTGELFF.

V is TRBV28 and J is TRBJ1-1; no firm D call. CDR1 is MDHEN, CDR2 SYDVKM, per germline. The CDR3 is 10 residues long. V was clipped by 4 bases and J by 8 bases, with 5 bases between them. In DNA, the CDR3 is TGTGCCAGCAGTTCGGTCGAAGCTTTCTTT. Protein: CASSSVEAFF.

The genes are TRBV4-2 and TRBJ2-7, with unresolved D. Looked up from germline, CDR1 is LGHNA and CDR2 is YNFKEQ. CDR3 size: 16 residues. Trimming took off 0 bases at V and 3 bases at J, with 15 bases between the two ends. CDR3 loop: CASSQEKDGFLYEQYF. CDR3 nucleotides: TGTGCCAGCAGCCAAGAAAAGGACGGATTTCTCTACGAGCAGTACTTC.

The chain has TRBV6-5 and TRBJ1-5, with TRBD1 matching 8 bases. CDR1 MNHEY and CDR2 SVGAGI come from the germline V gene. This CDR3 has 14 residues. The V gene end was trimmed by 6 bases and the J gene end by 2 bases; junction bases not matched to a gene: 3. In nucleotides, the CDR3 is TGTGCCAGCAGCATGGACAGGGGCAATCAGCCCCAGCATTTT. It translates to CASSMDRGNQPQHF.

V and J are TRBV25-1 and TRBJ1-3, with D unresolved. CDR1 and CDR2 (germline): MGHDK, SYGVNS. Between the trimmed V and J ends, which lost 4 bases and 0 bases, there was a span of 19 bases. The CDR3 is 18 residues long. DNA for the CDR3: TGTGCCAGCAGTGGTGTCGCTTCACCTCCACACTCTGGAAACACCATATATTTT. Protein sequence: CASSGVASPPHSGNTIYF.

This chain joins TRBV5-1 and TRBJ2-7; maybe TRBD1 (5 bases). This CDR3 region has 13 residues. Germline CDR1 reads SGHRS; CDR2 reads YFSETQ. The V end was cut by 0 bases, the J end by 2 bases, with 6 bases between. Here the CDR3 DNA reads TGCGCCAGCAGCTTGGCCAGGGCCTACGAGCAGTACTTC. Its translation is CASSLARAYEQYF.

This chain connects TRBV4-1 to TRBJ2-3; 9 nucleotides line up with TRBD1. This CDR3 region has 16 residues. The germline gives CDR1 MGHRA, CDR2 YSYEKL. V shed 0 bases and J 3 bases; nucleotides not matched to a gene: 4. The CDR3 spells CASSQDGTGRTDTQYF. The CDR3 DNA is TGCGCCAGCAGCCAAGACGGGACAGGGCGGACAGATACGCAGTATTTT.

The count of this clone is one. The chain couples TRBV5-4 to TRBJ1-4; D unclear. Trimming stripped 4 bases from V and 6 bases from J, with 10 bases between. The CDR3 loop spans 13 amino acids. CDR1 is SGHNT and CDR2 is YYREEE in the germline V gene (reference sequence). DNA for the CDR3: TGTGCCAGCAGCCAACGGACGGATGAAAAACTGTTTTTT. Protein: CASSQRTDEKLFF.

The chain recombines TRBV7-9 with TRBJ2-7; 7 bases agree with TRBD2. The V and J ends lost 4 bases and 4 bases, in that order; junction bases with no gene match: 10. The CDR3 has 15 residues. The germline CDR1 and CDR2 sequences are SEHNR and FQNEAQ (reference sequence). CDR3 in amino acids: CASSSPPSGEYEQYF. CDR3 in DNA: TGTGCCAGCAGCTCACCCCCCAGCGGGGAATACGAGCAGTACTTC.

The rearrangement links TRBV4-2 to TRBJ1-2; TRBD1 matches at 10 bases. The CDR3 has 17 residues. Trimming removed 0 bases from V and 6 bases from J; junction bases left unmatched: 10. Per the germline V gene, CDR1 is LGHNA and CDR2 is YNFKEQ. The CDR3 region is CASSQDRGDRGPDGYTF. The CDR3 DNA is TGTGCCAGCAGCCAAGATAGGGGCGACAGGGGGCCGGATGGCTACACCTTC.

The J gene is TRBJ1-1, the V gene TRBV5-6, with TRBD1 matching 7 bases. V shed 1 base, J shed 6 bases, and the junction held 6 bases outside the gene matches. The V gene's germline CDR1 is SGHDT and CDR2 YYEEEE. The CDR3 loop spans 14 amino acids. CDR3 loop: CASSLQQGVAEAFF. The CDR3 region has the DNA TGTGCCAGCAGCTTGCAGCAGGGGGTCGCTGAAGCTTTCTTT.

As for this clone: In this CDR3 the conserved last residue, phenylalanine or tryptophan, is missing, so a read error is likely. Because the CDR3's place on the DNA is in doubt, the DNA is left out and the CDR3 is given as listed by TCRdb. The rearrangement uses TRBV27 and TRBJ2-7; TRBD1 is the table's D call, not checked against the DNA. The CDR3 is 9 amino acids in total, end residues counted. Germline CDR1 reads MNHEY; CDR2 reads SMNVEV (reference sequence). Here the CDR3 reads CASDPTQVG.